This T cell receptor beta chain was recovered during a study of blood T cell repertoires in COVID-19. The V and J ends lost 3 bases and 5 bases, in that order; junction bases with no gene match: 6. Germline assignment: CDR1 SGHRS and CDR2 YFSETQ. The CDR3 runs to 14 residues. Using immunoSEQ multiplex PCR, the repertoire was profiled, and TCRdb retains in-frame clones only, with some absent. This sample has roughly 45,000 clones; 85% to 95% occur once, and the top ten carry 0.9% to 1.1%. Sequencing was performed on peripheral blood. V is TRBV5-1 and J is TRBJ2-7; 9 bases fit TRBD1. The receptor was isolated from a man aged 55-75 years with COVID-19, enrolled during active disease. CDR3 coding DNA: TGCGCCAGCAGCTCCGGGACAGGGACAAACGAGCAGTACTTC. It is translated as CASSSGTGTNEQYF.